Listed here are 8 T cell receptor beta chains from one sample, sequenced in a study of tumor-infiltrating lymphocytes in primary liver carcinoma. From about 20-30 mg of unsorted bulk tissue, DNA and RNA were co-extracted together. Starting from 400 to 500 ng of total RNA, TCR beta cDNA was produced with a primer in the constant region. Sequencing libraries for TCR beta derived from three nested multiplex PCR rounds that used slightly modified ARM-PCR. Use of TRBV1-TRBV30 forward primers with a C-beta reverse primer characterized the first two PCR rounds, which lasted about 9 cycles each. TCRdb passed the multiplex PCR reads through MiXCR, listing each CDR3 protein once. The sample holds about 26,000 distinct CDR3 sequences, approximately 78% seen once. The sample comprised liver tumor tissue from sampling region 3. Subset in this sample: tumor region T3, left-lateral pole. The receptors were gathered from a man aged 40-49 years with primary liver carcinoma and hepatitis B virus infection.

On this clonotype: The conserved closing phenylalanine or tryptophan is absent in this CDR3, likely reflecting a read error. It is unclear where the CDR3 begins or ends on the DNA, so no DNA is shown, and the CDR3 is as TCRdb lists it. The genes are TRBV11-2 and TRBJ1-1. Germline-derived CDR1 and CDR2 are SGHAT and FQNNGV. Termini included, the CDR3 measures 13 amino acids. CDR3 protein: CASSLVDNTEALL.

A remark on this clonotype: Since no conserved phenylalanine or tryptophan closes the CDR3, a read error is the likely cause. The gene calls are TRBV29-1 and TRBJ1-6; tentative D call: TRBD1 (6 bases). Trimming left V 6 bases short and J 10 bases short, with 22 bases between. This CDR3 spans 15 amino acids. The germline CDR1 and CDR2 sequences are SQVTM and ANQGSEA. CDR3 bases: TGCAGCGTCCCCCGGATTGGACAGTGGGACTCACCCCTCCACTAT. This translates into CSVPRIGQWDSPLHY.

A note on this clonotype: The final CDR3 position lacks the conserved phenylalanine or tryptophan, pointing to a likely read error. CDR3 bases: TGTACCAGCAGTTTAGGACAGGGGGCGAACTACGAACAGTACATC. Its translation is CTSSLGQGANYEQYI. The chain links TRBV12-3 or TRBV12-4 to TRBJ2-7; TRBD1 matches 11 bases. The CDR3 length is 15 residues.

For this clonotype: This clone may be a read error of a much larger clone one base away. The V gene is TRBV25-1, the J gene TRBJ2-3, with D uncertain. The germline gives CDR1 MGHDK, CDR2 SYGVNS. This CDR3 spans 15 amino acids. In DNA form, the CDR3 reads TGTGCCAGCGGTGAAGGTTTGCGGAGCACAGATACGCAGTATTTT. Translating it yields CASGEGLRSTDTQYF.

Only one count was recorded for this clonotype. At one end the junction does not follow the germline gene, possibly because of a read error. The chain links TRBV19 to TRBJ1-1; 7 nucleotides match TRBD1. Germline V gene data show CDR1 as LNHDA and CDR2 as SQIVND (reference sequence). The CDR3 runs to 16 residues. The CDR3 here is CARSILGQRMNTEVFF. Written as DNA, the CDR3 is TGTGCCAGAAGTATCCTGGGACAGCGGATGAACACTGAAGTTTTCTTC. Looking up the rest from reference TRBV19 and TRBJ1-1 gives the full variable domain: DGGITQSPKYLFRKEGQNVTLSCEQNLNHDAMYWYRQDPGQGLRLIYYSQIVNDFQKGDIAEGYSVSREKKESFPLTVTSAQKNPTAFYLCARSILGQRMNTEVFFGQGTRLTVV.

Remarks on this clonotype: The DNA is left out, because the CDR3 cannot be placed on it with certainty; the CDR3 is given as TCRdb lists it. CDR3: CAIIQGDRNYGCTF. The gene calls are TRBV4-1 and TRBJ1-2; the D segment call TRBD1 is taken from the table without a DNA check. The CDR3 has 14 amino acids, counting both end residues. CDR1 and CDR2 from the germline V gene are MGHRA and YSYEKL.

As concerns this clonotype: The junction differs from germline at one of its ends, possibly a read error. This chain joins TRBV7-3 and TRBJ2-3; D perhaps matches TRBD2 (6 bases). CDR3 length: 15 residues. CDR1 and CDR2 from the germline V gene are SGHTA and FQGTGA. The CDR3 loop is CASGLIRDSPDTQYF. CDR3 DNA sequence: TGTGCCAGCGGCTTAATTCGGGACTCCCCAGATACGCAGTATTTT.

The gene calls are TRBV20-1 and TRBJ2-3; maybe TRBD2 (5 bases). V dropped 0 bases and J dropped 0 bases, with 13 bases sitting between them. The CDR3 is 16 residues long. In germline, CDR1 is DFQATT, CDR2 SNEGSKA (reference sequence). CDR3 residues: CSARDWASLSTDTQYF. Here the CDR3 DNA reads TGCAGTGCTAGAGATTGGGCTAGCCTCAGCACAGATACGCAGTATTTT.